Below, one T cell receptor (beta chain) is given with its context. Its antigen remains unknown. The sample belongs to a study of OX40 agonist ivuxolimab in advanced cancers. General study points: Normalized T-cell clonal expansion was also low in some nonresponders.

The data were produced by immunoSEQ multiplex PCR, yet TCRdb's version contains in-frame clones alone and is incomplete. The table shows 8,500 to 13,000 clones, with just under 75% occurring only once. The CDR3 totals 12 residues. The V gene's germline CDR1 is MNHNY and CDR2 SVGAGI (reference sequence). Trimming at V came to 6 bases and at J to 3 bases, leaving 1 base not matched to a gene. This clonotype was sampled from an adult with an advanced solid tumor such as melanoma, head and neck, liver or kidney cancer. This specimen consisted of CD4+ or CD8+ T cells sorted from blood, obtained in a trial of the OX40 agonist ivuxolimab. The chain combines TRBV6-6 with TRBJ1-2; 7 nucleotides agree with TRBD1. The CDR3 region has the DNA TGTGCCAGCAGAGGGGGCGACTATGGCTACACCTTC. Protein sequence: CASRGGDYGYTF.